The 27 T cell receptor beta chains listed next were all sequenced from one sample in a study of identical twins (TCRdb year 2016). Library preparation employed 5' RACE. The instrument was an Illumina HiSeq 2000. TCRdb ran its own pipeline on the public reads, namely fastp trimming at Q25 and MiXCR clone calling, and kept in-frame beta chains. Rows merge per CDR3 protein into single entries with the most common DNA and genes. The sample includes nearly 900,000 distinct CDR3 sequences, with approximately 13% observed a single time. The biggest ten clones account for around 1.5% of the sample. The same data also contributed to another study, on yellow fever vaccine responses in identical twins.

The specimen was PBMCs. These receptors were obtained from a woman in her late teens or twenties in good health.

This clonotype came up many times. This rearrangement joins TRBV5-1 to TRBJ1-4; 7 bases are shared with TRBD1. This CDR3 has 14 amino acids. J was trimmed by 2 bases and V by 8 bases; bases with no gene match: 6. Per germline, CDR1 SGHRS and CDR2 YFSETQ. The CDR3 loop is CASTKGATNEKLFF. DNA for the CDR3: TGCGCCAGTACCAAGGGGGCGACTAATGAAAAACTGTTTTTT.

This clonotype has ten or more counts. The chain employs TRBV11-2 and TRBJ2-5; D is tentatively TRBD1 or TRBD2 (5 bases each). The CDR3 runs 14 residues. Trimming removed 4 bases at V and 1 base at J, with 10 bases between. CDR1 is SGHAT, CDR2 FQNNGV, per germline. CDR3 nucleotide sequence: TGTGCCAGCAGCTATTCGAGGGGCCAAGAGACCCAGTACTTC. Residues: CASSYSRGQETQYF.

This clonotype was found a few times. The chain uses TRBV20-1 and TRBJ2-1; TRBD1 is a possible D gene (6 bases). In germline, CDR1 is DFQATT, CDR2 SNEGSKA (reference sequence). The CDR3 extends over 15 amino acids. V gave up 6 bases and J gave up 0 bases, with 15 bases separating them. The CDR3 DNA reads as TGCAGTGCCGCAAAGGGGGTGAGCTCCTACAATGAGCAGTTCTTC. Encoded protein: CSAAKGVSSYNEQFF.

This clonotype has only a few counts. This rearrangement joins TRBV12-3 or TRBV12-4 to TRBJ2-1; maybe TRBD1 (5 bases). This CDR3 has 15 residues. The V gene lost 6 bases and the J gene lost 2 bases, with 14 bases spanning the gap. CDR3 loop: CASSKEQGPYNEQFF. CDR3 DNA: TGTGCCAGCAGCAAAGAGCAGGGCCCCTACAATGAGCAGTTCTTC.

In this sample, this clonotype turned up many times. The chain carries TRBV29-1 and TRBJ1-1, with a weak D call TRBD1 (5 bases). The V and J ends lost 5 bases and 10 bases respectively, with 14 bases between them. CDR3 length: 11 residues. CDR1 and CDR2 (germline): SQVTM, ANQGSEA. CDR3 DNA: TGCAGCGTTCCGTCTCAGGGTCGAGCTTTCTTT. It yields the protein CSVPSQGRAFF.

This clonotype was recorded a few times. V is TRBV25-1 and J is TRBJ2-5; TRBD2 matches at 7 bases. Germline lookup yields CDR1 MGHDK and CDR2 SYGVNS. The CDR3 loop spans 14 amino acids. V trimming: 4 bases; J trimming: 5 bases; junction bases outside the gene matches: 7. CDR3 loop: CASSVWGGMETQYF. The CDR3 bases are TGTGCCAGCAGTGTATGGGGGGGGATGGAGACCCAGTACTTC.

There are many counts of this clonotype. J is TRBJ1-6 and V is TRBV9, with 8 bases aligning to TRBD1. This CDR3 has 17 amino acids. V gave up 5 bases and J gave up 0 bases; unmatched junction bases: 7. Germline CDR1 reads SGDLS; CDR2 reads YYNGEE. CDR3 sequence: CASSATGASSYNSPLHF. As DNA, the CDR3 is TGTGCCAGCAGTGCGACAGGGGCTAGCTCCTATAATTCACCCCTCCACTTT.

This clonotype was seen at least ten times. The CDR3 protein is CASSLVLAGNTGELFF. As DNA, the CDR3 is TGTGCCAGCAGCTTAGTCCTAGCGGGTAACACCGGGGAGCTGTTTTTT. The chain uses TRBV7-8 and TRBJ2-2, with 8 bases aligning to TRBD2. V was pared by 1 base and J by 2 bases, with 3 bases of the junction left unmatched. CDR3 length: 16 amino acids. Per germline, CDR1 SGHVS and CDR2 FQNEAQ.

This clonotype has at least ten counts. The J gene is TRBJ2-1, the V gene TRBV20-1; unclear D gene. With 6 bases removed from V and 2 bases from J, the gap between germline ends came to 5 bases. Germline V gives CDR1 DFQATT, CDR2 SNEGSKA (reference sequence). The CDR3 is made up of 11 amino acids. The CDR3 protein is CSATAYNEQFF. The CDR3 DNA follows: TGCAGTGCAACCGCCTACAATGAGCAGTTCTTC.

This clonotype was seen only a few times. The chain uses TRBV29-1 and TRBJ1-2, with 10 nucleotides matching TRBD1. The ends lost 7 bases at V and 2 bases at J; junction bases unmatched: 7. Germline V gene lookup returns CDR1 SQVTM and CDR2 ANQGSEA. This CDR3 is 14 amino acids long. The CDR3 DNA follows: TGCAGCGCAACCGGACAGGGGGGGAACTATGGCTACACCTTC. Its protein is CSATGQGGNYGYTF. Using reference TRBV29-1 and TRBJ1-2 for the parts outside the CDR3, the full variable domain is SAVISQKPSRDICQRGTSLTIQCQVDSQVTMMFWYRQQPGQSLTLIATANQGSEATYESGFVIDKFPISRPNLTFSTLTVSNMSPEDSSIYLCSATGQGGNYGYTFGSGTRLTVV.

The gene calls are TRBV12-3 or TRBV12-4 and TRBJ2-3; D may be TRBD2 (6 bases). The CDR3 is 15 amino acids. Trimming removed 3 bases at V and 5 bases at J, with 15 bases between. This CDR3 is CASSLEGAAQDTQYF. Here the CDR3 DNA reads TGTGCCAGCAGTTTGGAGGGAGCGGCACAAGATACGCAGTATTTT.

The table lists this clonotype with many counts. The chain joins TRBV9 to TRBJ1-2; no clear D gene. The CDR3 has 12 amino acids. In germline, CDR1 is SGDLS, CDR2 YYNGEE. V lost 5 bases, J lost 2 bases, and 7 bases lay in between. The chain's CDR3 is CASSGRNYGYTF. In DNA form, the CDR3 reads TGTGCCAGCAGTGGGAGAAACTATGGCTACACCTTC. The entire variable domain, with the rest obtained from reference TRBV9 and TRBJ1-2, is as follows: DSGVTQTPKHLITATGQRVTLRCSPRSGDLSVYWYQQSLDQGLQFLIQYYNGEERAKGNILERFSAQQFPDLHSELNLSSLELGDSALYFCASSGRNYGYTFGSGTRLTVV.

This clonotype has a count of ten or more. The chain recombines TRBV24-1 with TRBJ2-1; 9 bases are shared with TRBD2. The germline gives CDR1 KGHDR, CDR2 SFDVKD. V dropped 6 bases and J dropped 7; count of bases not matched to a gene: 3. This CDR3 spans 13 amino acids. This CDR3 reads CATSSGGRNEQFF. Written as DNA, the CDR3 is TGTGCCACCAGTAGCGGGGGGAGGAATGAGCAGTTCTTC.

The chain couples TRBV12-3 or TRBV12-4 to TRBJ2-1; the D is unclear. The CDR3 sequence is 16 residues long. V was pared by 6 bases and J by 2 bases, with 17 bases between. CDR3 sequence (DNA): TGTGCCAGCAGCCAGGTTTGGGGAACCACCTACAATGAGCAGTTCTTC. Amino acids: CASSQVWGTTYNEQFF.

This clonotype was detected ten times or more. The rearrangement joins TRBV10-3 to TRBJ1-2; unclear D gene. Germline CDR1 and CDR2: ENHRY and SYGVKD. CDR3 size: 15 residues. V was trimmed by 0 bases and J by 4 bases, leaving 12 bases between them. This CDR3 reads CAISESEAGVYGYTF. The CDR3 DNA sequence: TGTGCCATCAGTGAGTCGGAGGCAGGAGTCTATGGCTACACCTTC.

The table lists this clonotype with a few counts. The V call is TRBV12-3 or TRBV12-4, the J call TRBJ2-7; TRBD2 matches at 9 bases. After removal of 2 bases from V and 3 bases from J, the junction contained 2 bases not matched to a gene. This CDR3 contains 14 residues. The CDR3 DNA reads TGTGCCAGCAGTTTACTAGCGGGATTCTACGAGCAGTACTTC. It codes for CASSLLAGFYEQYF.

This clonotype was seen a handful of times. The chain has TRBV7-9 and TRBJ1-3, with TRBD1 as a possible D gene (6 bases). The CDR3 has 16 amino acids. V lost 6 bases to trimming and J lost 4 bases, with 19 bases between them. Germline V gene data show CDR1 as SEHNR and CDR2 as FQNEAQ (reference sequence). CDR3 coding DNA: TGTGCCAGCAGGGAGCGGACAGAGGCTAAGGGAAACACCATATATTTT. Its protein product is CASRERTEAKGNTIYF.

This clonotype was seen a few times. The chain recombines TRBV11-1 with TRBJ2-2; possibly TRBD1 for D (6 bases). This CDR3 comprises 19 residues. V was trimmed by 2 bases and J by 3 bases, leaving 22 bases between them. The V gene's germline CDR1 is SGHAT and CDR2 FQDESV (reference sequence). The CDR3 sequence is CASSLSIIQGLIDTGELFF. CDR3 DNA sequence: TGTGCCAGCAGCTTAAGTATCATTCAGGGGTTGATCGACACCGGGGAGCTGTTTTTT.

This clonotype appeared a few times. This chain joins TRBV2 and TRBJ1-2, with a tentative D call TRBD1 (5 bases). Germline loops: CDR1 SNHLY, CDR2 FYNNEI. CDR3 length: 15 amino acids. V lost 2 bases and J 3 bases, leaving 13 bases between the germline ends. The CDR3 loop is CASSEWLGEDYGYTF. CDR3 DNA sequence: TGTGCCAGCAGTGAATGGTTGGGGGAGGACTATGGCTACACCTTC. Variable domain in full (rest from reference TRBV2 and TRBJ1-2): EPEVTQTPSHQVTQMGQEVILRCVPISNHLYFYWYRQILGQKVEFLVSFYNNEISEKSEIFDDQFSVERPDGSNFTLKIRSTKLEDSAMYFCASSEWLGEDYGYTFGSGTRLTVV.

Only a few counts were recorded for this clonotype. The chain is built from TRBV12-3 or TRBV12-4 and TRBJ1-2; D gene unclear. V lost 3 bases to trimming and J lost 1 base, with 3 bases between them. CDR3 length: 12 amino acids. CDR3 amino acids: CASSLVNYGYTF. Here the CDR3 DNA reads TGTGCCAGCAGTTTGGTTAACTATGGCTACACCTTC.

The chain has TRBV28 and TRBJ1-1; D perhaps matches TRBD1 (5 bases). V was clipped by 5 bases and J by 4 bases, with 14 bases between them. Germline V gives CDR1 MDHEN, CDR2 SYDVKM. The CDR3 sequence is 14 residues long. CDR3 in amino acids: CASSSRKGLTEAFF. The DNA for the CDR3 is TGTGCCAGCAGTAGCCGAAAGGGGCTCACTGAAGCTTTCTTT.

The table lists this clonotype with many counts. This sequence joins TRBV9 and TRBJ1-6; 7 bases map to TRBD1. This CDR3 region has 14 residues. Looked up from germline, CDR1 is SGDLS and CDR2 is YYNGEE. Germline trimming cut 0 bases from V and 9 bases from J; bases unmatched to any gene: 3. The CDR3 loop is CASSVGGQFSPLHF. DNA of the CDR3: TGTGCCAGCAGCGTAGGGGGACAGTTTTCACCCCTCCACTTT.

This clonotype was observed at least ten times. The rearrangement uses TRBV12-3 or TRBV12-4 and TRBJ1-4, with 8 nucleotides matching TRBD1. The CDR3 runs to 12 residues. V trimming: 6 bases; J trimming: 11 bases; junction bases outside the gene matches: 5. CDR3: CASSPGQDKLFF. In DNA, the CDR3 is TGTGCCAGCAGCCCGGGACAGGATAAACTGTTTTTT.

The count of this clonotype is one. The chain has TRBV5-1 and TRBJ1-2, with a tentative D call TRBD1 (5 bases). Germline V gives CDR1 SGHRS, CDR2 YFSETQ. The CDR3 loop spans 14 amino acids. V lost 4 bases to trimming and J lost 4 bases, with 14 bases between them. The CDR3 DNA reads TGCGCCAGCAGCAAGACCAGGGACGGCTATGGCTACACCTTC. It specifies CASSKTRDGYGYTF.

This clonotype has only a few counts. The CDR3, as DNA: TGTGCCAGCAGTTACTGGAACCCTACAGGGGCTACCGGGGAGCTGTTTTTT. Translation: CASSYWNPTGATGELFF. The chain is built from TRBV6-5 and TRBJ2-2, with 7 positions matching TRBD1. This CDR3 contains 17 residues. V shed 1 base and J 5 bases; nucleotides not matched to a gene: 10. From germline, CDR1 is MNHEY and CDR2 SVGAGI.

The rearrangement uses TRBV27 and TRBJ2-2; unclear D gene. V lost 5 bases and J 4 bases, leaving 11 bases between the germline ends. CDR3 length equals 14 residues. Per the germline V gene, CDR1 is MNHEY and CDR2 is SMNVEV (reference sequence). The CDR3: CASSVAVSTGELFF. The CDR3 DNA sequence: TGTGCCAGCAGTGTCGCTGTTTCCACCGGGGAGCTGTTTTTT.

The rearrangement joins TRBV18 to TRBJ2-1; 10 nucleotides align to TRBD1. The trim removed 3 bases at V and 6 bases at J, leaving 5 bases unmatched. This CDR3 region has 15 residues. CDR1 and CDR2 (germline): KGHSH, LQKENI. The chain's CDR3 is CASSPGTGVRNEQFF. CDR3 DNA: TGTGCCAGCTCACCCGGGACAGGGGTTCGCAATGAGCAGTTCTTC.